The TCR beta chain described here comes from a study of cytomegalovirus exposure and HLA in healthy donors (dated by TCRdb to the late 2010s). Turning to the overall study: According to an earlier analysis of 550 to 700 of the donors, roughly 180 million T cells yielded over 100 million unique TCR beta sequences and about 280 Gb of sequence data. Approximately 330 gigabases of sequencing data and around 88 million unique TCR sequences made up an early release that covered several hundred HLA-typed donors. Among the roughly 400 genotyped donors, around 81% belonged to the genetic ancestry cluster associated with self-reported Caucasian donors. The study was designed to test whether signatures of past pathogen exposure could be identified by cataloging public T cell receptors. The study used immunosequencing to profile the T cell repertoires of 600 to 850 subjects and linked those repertoires to cytomegalovirus serostatus. A separate validation cohort of about 110 different subjects was used in addition to the approximately 610-subject first cohort. High-throughput TCR immunosequencing, statistical association of individual TCRs with disease status, and machine learning were combined to predict cytomegalovirus infection status. A later analysis re-analyzed previously published TCR beta repertoires from hundreds of donors and added high-resolution HLA genotyping to study TCR occurrence patterns. Rather than drawing on any new phenotypic data, the later analysis identified candidate immune exposures from TCR beta sequences and the way those sequences occurred across donors. To decide whether each TCR beta V gene segment behaved as functional or pseudogenic, an earlier analysis of fewer than 750 of the donors relied on high-throughput TCR beta sequencing. Alongside the repertoire data, information on donor age, sex, ethnicity and CMV serostatus was compiled. A later genetic analysis took genome-wide SNP genotypes for about 65% of the 666 donors and used that subset as a discovery cohort. Every repertoire in the discovery cohort had been generated on one and the same sequencing platform. HLA typing included class I and class II loci at four-digit resolution. Typing coverage differed by locus: A, B, C, DRB1 and DQB1 were typed in roughly 629-630 donors, DQA1 in about 550, DPA1 in roughly 590, and DPB1 in approximately 450. About 5 DR-DQ haplotypes were handled as single units for association and clustering, since linkage in the cohort was strong. Among roughly 400 genotyped donors of the cohort, an average of around 240,000 unique TCR beta nucleotide sequences was sequenced per donor, of which about 18% were non-productive.

In total, roughly 710 healthy bone marrow donors made up the cohort. Cohort members were all nominally healthy when sampled, although unrecorded immune exposures were likely present. The donor was CMV seropositive and belonged to the group of 250 to 300 seropositive cohort members. Every donor gave a peripheral blood sample, and the peripheral blood mononuclear cells from that sample were used for TCR beta sequencing. Genomic DNA extraction from the blood cell samples was performed with the Qiagen DNeasy Blood Extraction Kit. The research as a whole found: Correlated functional status among segregating V segments might be attributable to linkage disequilibrium, but an unknown experimental factor could not be ruled out. The presence/absence analyses assumed that sequencing depth was roughly uniform across donors, and that assumption may not be true. In a later genetic analysis, a missense DCLRE1C variant was associated with V-gene and J-gene trimming of TCR beta chains, and the association was replicated in an independent cohort. Most TCR sequences were seen in very few donors, while some public TCRs were found in many individuals. A later analysis found that HLA-associated TCR beta chains were more clonally expanded and had lower generation probabilities than equally common non-associated chains. A further reported finding was that TCR beta sequences accurately predicted the HLA-A and HLA-B alleles for most subjects in the first cohort. A later analysis reported that several top co-occurrence clusters appeared linked to parvovirus B19, influenza, CMV and Epstein-Barr virus. The study gave a list of 150 to 200 TCR beta chains associated with cytomegalovirus. The cohort was sequenced for TCR beta chains only, and without alpha or paired-chain data the features that could be detected were limited. In a later genetic analysis, fewer N-insertions in productive TCRs were reported among donors in an Asian-associated ancestry cluster than the roughly 700-donor mean. The classifier was reported to diagnose cytomegalovirus status with high specificity and sensitivity in both the original and validation cohorts. Some IMGT-functional V segments, including TRBV6-2 and TRBV6-3, could not be distinguished by the 87-base-pair reads and were therefore excluded. In an earlier analysis of fewer than 700 of the donors, most TCR beta V segments appeared in productive rearrangements about 87% or about 30% of the time, broadly matching IMGT annotations. At a false discovery rate of 0.05, a later analysis linked 16,951 TCR beta sequences to specific HLA alleles. Over 15 rarely observed V segments, including chromosome 9 orphons, were excluded from the earlier analysis of approximately 500 of the donors because counts were too low. According to a later analysis, TCR association rates differed among HLA loci, with DRB1 alleles showing the most associated TCRs and HLA-C alleles showing the fewest. The authors suggested that the approach could potentially be extended to other disease states and immunological phenotypes. When HLA alleles, especially DR and DQ, strongly co-occurred, TCR associations were difficult to assign to individual alleles. Most CMV-associated TCR beta chains appeared to be HLA-restricted in a later analysis, and the HLA associations seemed to be driven largely by CMV exposure. Because HLA typing was unavailable for some donors at each locus, only the typed subset was used in association tests. In vitro tests confirmed that three of the cytomegalovirus-associated TCR beta chains recognize cytomegalovirus antigens. The sequencing pipeline was judged likely to have produced a cluster of highly shared sequence variants as a technical artifact. CMV serostatus was the only immune exposure information available for the cohort.

Library generation was performed with the immunoSEQ multiplex PCR assay. A mixture of 60 forward primers for TCR Vbeta segments and 13 reverse primers for TCR Jbeta segments was used in the multiplex PCR. The CDR3 region of rearranged TCR beta genes was amplified from genomic DNA with a multiplex PCR assay. Amplified TCR beta libraries were sequenced as 87-base-pair reads on the Illumina HiSeq System. The original pipeline was this. A later analysis tallied around 87 million unique TCR beta chains across the 666 repertoires, and around 12 million of those chains were shared by two or more donors. A nearest-neighbor algorithm error-corrected the raw reads and collapsed the reads into unique sequences, merging closely related sequences to remove PCR and sequencing errors. To assign V, D and J gene segments, CDR3 sequences were aligned to IMGT reference sequences. Each retained sequence needed at least a six-nucleotide match to both a V gene segment and a J gene segment. A rearrangement counted as productive if the CDR3 had no stop codons and remained in frame with V and J, and every other rearrangement counted as non-productive. Following IMGT convention, CDR3 was defined as the stretch from the second conserved V-encoded cysteine to the conserved J-encoded phenylalanine. The earlier analysis of approximately 590 of the donors excluded any sequence lacking an unambiguous match to a single V gene segment. In an earlier analysis of around 590 of the donors, a V segment was called functional when productive rearrangements were above 56.7%, and segregating when the standard deviation between donors exceeded 5%. A statistical classification framework was developed to diagnose cytomegalovirus status using the catalog of TCR beta chain sequences. V and J gene assignment, in a later analysis, came from comparing TCR nucleotide sequences with IMGT/GENE-DB human TR gene sequences. The TCRdist pipeline was used in a later analysis to assign CDR3 sequences and most-parsimonious VDJ recombination scenarios. In a later analysis, each TCR beta chain was defined by its CDR3 amino acid sequence together with its V-gene family, and reads without a unique V-gene family were excluded. To address suspected cross-contamination and a sequencing artifact, a later analysis removed roughly 640 highly shared, low-generation-probability nucleotide sequences. In a later analysis, a clonal expansion index was calculated for each public chain from normalized within-repertoire ranks of inferred template counts. Generation probabilities in a later analysis came from a VDJ recombination model fitted to out-of-frame rearrangements, and those results were checked against IGoR. Hypergeometric tests were used in a later analysis to score TCR-TCR, TCR-HLA and TCR-CMV co-occurrence, with a repertoire-size bias correction applied to the TCR pairs. In a later analysis, false discovery rates were estimated by permuting HLA or CMV assignments 20 times. A later analysis grouped co-occurring TCRs with DBSCAN, adding TCRdist sequence similarity when clustering within HLA-allele-positive subsets. Repertoires with fewer than 30,000 or more than 120,000 public chains, plus five repertoires with anomalous nucleotide sharing, were excluded from co-occurrence clustering. TCRdb re-hosts the immuneACCESS table, in-frame sequences only. Its copies lack some clones; in the studies checked, an unresolved V gene accounts for under half of them, and the cause for the rest is not known. The DNA gave D and trimming, while V, J and clone size come from that table. For this sample the table gives under 200,000 clones, of which 78% were detected only once. Of the sample, over 3% is held by the ten largest clones.

The CDR3, cysteine through phenylalanine, is 13 amino acids long. Only the CDR3 portion is preserved as DNA: 39 bases, with reading frame beginning at the first base. Via the germline V gene (reference sequence), CDR1 is LNHDA and CDR2 SQIVND. V lost 10 bases and J lost 4 bases, and the count of bases not matched to a germline gene is 5. In regard to this clone: It has no known antigen specificity. Nothing much larger sits one base from this clone, and base qualities are not available.

The sequence came from a woman aged 45-60 years in good health and CMV-seropositive. The chain is encoded by TRBV19 joined to TRBJ2-1, with 9 bases in between that match TRBD2. Specimen: PBMCs. The CDR3 here reads CATLTSGYNEQFF. The bases read TGTGCCACCTTGACTAGCGGATACAATGAGCAGTTCTTC.